Below, 25 T cell receptor beta chains from the same sample are listed, as sequenced in a study of tumor-infiltrating lymphocytes in primary liver carcinoma. Each 20-30 mg portion of unsorted bulk tissue served as the source for co-extraction of RNA and DNA. From around 500 ng of total RNA, TCR beta-specific cDNA was reverse-transcribed using a constant-region primer. Slightly modified ARM-PCR served as the procedure for the TCR beta libraries. These libraries came from three rounds of nested multiplex PCR. For around 10 cycles apiece, the opening two PCR rounds ran with TRBV1-TRBV30 forward primers and a C-beta reverse primer. Using its own MiXCR run on the multiplex PCR reads, TCRdb lists one record per CDR3 protein. The table has approximately 120,000 distinct CDR3 sequences, around 64% seen once. Sequencing input: liver tumor tissue from sampling region 3. Subset of the sample: tumor region T3, left-lateral pole. All receptors derive from a woman aged 60-75 years with primary liver carcinoma and hepatitis B virus infection.

A word on this clonotype: At one of its ends the junction is not consistent with the germline gene, which may arise from a read error. This chain uses TRBV7-9 with TRBJ2-3, with D uncertain. The CDR3 is made up of 13 amino acids. Per the germline V gene, CDR1 is SEHNR and CDR2 is FQNEAQ (reference sequence). CDR3 DNA sequence: TGTGCCAGCAGCTTCCCGAGCACAGATACGCAGTGTTTT. Translation: CASSFPSTDTQCF.

This clonotype was observed a few times. The chain uses TRBV30 and TRBJ1-1; no clear D gene. CDR1 and CDR2 (germline): GTSNPN, SVGIG (reference sequence). The CDR3 has 13 residues. V gave up 0 bases and J gave up 0 bases, with 5 bases separating them. CDR3 amino acids: CAWSVRVNTEAFF. CDR3 coding DNA: TGTGCCTGGAGTGTACGAGTGAACACTGAAGCTTTCTTT.

Regarding this clonotype: Given a much more abundant clone one base away, this may be a read error. The V call is TRBV5-6, the J call TRBJ2-1; 10 bases line up with TRBD2. The CDR3 extends over 15 amino acids. Germline CDR1 reads SGHDT; CDR2 reads YYEEEE. The CDR3 nucleotides are TGTGTCAGCAGCCCTAGCGGGAGAACCTACAATGAGCAGTTCTTC. Its translation: CVSSPSGRTYNEQFF. Drawing the rest from reference TRBV5-6 and TRBJ2-1, the complete variable domain is DAGVTQSPTHLIKTRGQQVTLRCSPKSGHDTVSWYQQALGQGPQFIFQYYEEEERQRGNFPDRFSGHQFPNYSSELNVNALLLGDSALYLCVSSPSGRTYNEQFFGPGTRLTVL.

As regards this clonotype: This may stem from a read error, because a much larger clone lies one nucleotide away. The V call is TRBV6-6, the J call TRBJ2-1; D gene ambiguous. The germline V gene has CDR1 MNHNY and CDR2 SVGAGI (reference sequence). The CDR3 is made up of 14 amino acids. The CDR3 loop is CVSSYDPSYNEQFF. DNA for the CDR3: TGTGTCAGCAGTTATGACCCCTCCTACAATGAGCAGTTCTTC.

This clonotype ranks as medium-sized (0.01 to 0.1%). V gene TRBV11-2 combines with J gene TRBJ1-1; D perhaps matches TRBD1 (5 bases). V lost 5 bases and J lost 1, with 8 bases in between. The CDR3 is 13 residues long. Germline V CDR1 and CDR2: SGHAT, FQNNGV. In nucleotides, the CDR3 is TGTGCCAGCAGCAGGGGTGGGAACACTGAAGCTTTCTTT. This gives the protein CASSRGGNTEAFF.

V and J are TRBV4-2 and TRBJ2-2; TRBD2 matches 9 bases. In germline, CDR1 is LGHNA, CDR2 YNFKEQ. The V segment lost 3 bases and the J segment 4 bases; nucleotides outside the gene matches: 12. The CDR3 is 18 residues long. The CDR3 loop reads CASSHGGGGGFVTGELFF. The CDR3 region has the DNA TGTGCCAGCAGCCACGGCGGGGGGGGCGGGTTCGTCACCGGGGAGCTGTTTTTT.

As for this clonotype: Relative to the germline gene, one junction end is altered; a read error may explain this. This sequence joins TRBV29-1 and TRBJ2-7, with D perhaps TRBD1 (6 bases). The CDR3 is 12 residues long. Germline V gene lookup returns CDR1 SQVTM and CDR2 ANQGSEA. In DNA form, the CDR3 reads TGTAGCGTGCAGGGGATAGGGGACGAGCAGTACTTC. Translation gives CSVQGIGDEQYF.

A note on this clonotype: The junction and the germline gene differ at one end; a read error may be behind it. The chain employs TRBV11-2 and TRBJ2-7; 8 bases fit TRBD1. The length of the CDR3 is 13 residues. Germline V CDR1 and CDR2: SGHAT, FQNNGV. This chain's CDR3 is CVSSRTGTYEQYF. CDR3 nucleotides: TGTGTCAGCAGCCGGACAGGGACCTACGAGCAGTACTTC.

This clonotype occurred many times. This chain joins TRBV6-2 or TRBV6-3 and TRBJ2-7; D perhaps matches TRBD2 (5 bases). Trimming stripped 1 base from V and 6 bases from J, with 10 bases between. Per the germline V gene, CDR1 is MNHEY and CDR2 is SVGEGT. This CDR3 comprises 13 residues. The DNA for the CDR3 is TGTGCCAGCAGTTACTTTCTAGCCGGCGAGCAGTACTTC. It codes for CASSYFLAGEQYF.

Details on this clonotype: At one boundary the junction diverges from the germline segment, which might be a read error. The J gene is TRBJ1-1, the V gene TRBV11-3; D is perhaps TRBD1 (5 bases). Germline values: CDR1 SGHNT, CDR2 YENEEA. This CDR3 spans 13 amino acids. The CDR3 DNA sequence: TGTGCCAGCAGTCTTGCAGGGTACACTGAAGGTTTCTTT. It codes for CASSLAGYTEGFF.

This clonotype was counted a few times. A much larger clone is a single base away; this may be a read error. This rearrangement joins TRBV12-3 or TRBV12-4 to TRBJ1-5, with D unclear. This CDR3 contains 17 residues. V was pared by 2 bases and J by 0 bases, with 14 bases between. The CDR3 loop reads CASSLRWRGLSNQPQHF. The CDR3 region has the DNA TGTGCCAGCAGTTTACGGTGGAGAGGGCTTAGCAATCAGCCCCAGCATTTT.

This clonotype was found once. Being one base from a much bigger clone, this may be a read error. Here the CDR3 reads CVSSPHGGGLAKNIQYF. Written as DNA, the CDR3 is TGTGTCAGCAGCCCCCACGGGGGCGGCCTCGCCAAAAACATTCAGTACTTC. The chain is built from TRBV14 and TRBJ2-4; the D call may be TRBD1 or TRBD2 (6 bases each). Germline CDR1 is SGHDN and CDR2 is FVKESK. The CDR3 runs 17 residues.

Regarding this clonotype: A read error is likely, as this CDR3 ends without the conserved phenylalanine or tryptophan. The chain carries TRBV2 and TRBJ2-3; D not resolved. V lost 5 bases and J 3 bases, leaving 3 bases between the germline ends. The CDR3 spans 11 residues. Germline loops: CDR1 SNHLY, CDR2 FYNNEI. Written as DNA, the CDR3 is TGTGCCAGCAGTTCTACAGATACGCAGTATTGT. It is translated as CASSSTDTQYC.

This clonotype showed up many times. The genes are TRBV6-1 and TRBJ2-5, with 10 bases matching TRBD1. Germline values: CDR1 MNHNS, CDR2 SASEGT. V lost 2 bases, J lost 6 bases, and 6 bases stayed unmatched. There are 15 residues in the CDR3. CDR3 sequence: CASSESRTGGQTQYF. The CDR3 nucleotides are TGTGCCAGCAGTGAATCCAGGACAGGGGGGCAGACCCAGTACTTC.

A word on this clonotype: Its ends do not fully match the called genes, so a read error is possible. The chain couples TRBV4-2 to TRBJ1-2, with D possibly being TRBD1 (5 bases). The CDR3 is 14 residues long. Germline CDR1 is LGHNA and CDR2 is YNFKEQ. The CDR3 is CASCQVGTNYGYTF. The CDR3 DNA reads TGTGCCAGCTGCCAAGTTGGGACTAACTATGGCTACACCTTT.

The sample holds one count of this clonotype. CDR3: CASSPQDRVNEQFF. The CDR3 DNA reads as TGTGCCAGCAGCCCTCAGGATAGGGTCAATGAGCAGTTCTTC. V usage is TRBV4-2 and J usage is TRBJ2-1; D is undetermined. Trimming stripped 4 bases from V and 6 bases from J, with 13 bases between. Germline V gives CDR1 LGHNA, CDR2 YNFKEQ. There are 14 residues in the CDR3.

Comment on this clonotype: A much more abundant neighbour one base away suggests this may be a read error. The V gene is TRBV12-3 or TRBV12-4, the J gene TRBJ2-7; D might be TRBD2 (5 bases). CDR3 length: 14 residues. CDR3 protein: CASLSNRGTYVQYF. The CDR3 nucleotides are TGTGCCAGCCTAAGTAATCGGGGAACCTACGTGCAGTACTTC.

Comments on this clonotype: Mismatch with germline at one junction end may stem from a read error. This chain connects TRBV7-9 to TRBJ2-5; no clear D gene. CDR3 length equals 15 residues. Germline CDR1 SEHNR, CDR2 FQNEAQ (reference sequence). CDR3 in amino acids: CTSSLVGTGQETQYF. The CDR3 DNA reads as TGTACCAGCAGCTTAGTGGGTACCGGCCAAGAGACCCAGTACTTC.

Note on this clonotype: This may stem from a read error, because a much larger clone lies one nucleotide away. The chain joins TRBV5-6 to TRBJ1-1; a possible D gene is TRBD1 (5 bases). The CDR3 runs to 15 residues. CDR1 SGHDT and CDR2 YYEEEE come from the germline V gene. This CDR3 is CASSRRRGSNTEALF. CDR3 in DNA: TGTGCCAGCAGCCGGAGGAGGGGCTCGAACACTGAAGCTCTCTTT.

This clonotype was seen at least ten times. The chain's CDR3 is CASSRQDQYNEQFF. DNA for the CDR3: TGTGCCAGCAGCAGACAGGATCAATACAATGAGCAGTTCTTC. J is TRBJ2-1 and V is TRBV12-3 or TRBV12-4, with a tentative D call TRBD1 (6 bases). The V end lost 6 bases, the J end lost 4 bases, and 13 bases lay between the germline ends. The CDR3 has 14 amino acids.

The sample holds many counts of this clonotype. The chain employs TRBV4-1 and TRBJ2-7; D call uncertain. V lost 3 bases to trimming and J lost 0 bases, with 6 bases between them. Looked up from germline, CDR1 is MGHRA and CDR2 is YSYEKL. The CDR3 contains 13 residues. CDR3 nucleotides: TGCGCCAGCAGCCAGGAAATCTCCTACGAGCAGTACTTC. Protein: CASSQEISYEQYF.

This clonotype was counted only a few times. The CDR3 here is CASSPRQGSYNSPLHF. CDR3 nucleotide sequence: TGTGCCAGCAGTCCGAGACAGGGCTCATATAATTCACCCCTCCACTTT. The chain carries TRBV28 and TRBJ1-6; 7 bases match TRBD1. V dropped 5 bases and J dropped 4; count of bases not matched to a gene: 8. The length of the CDR3 is 16 residues. Germline CDR1 reads MDHEN; CDR2 reads SYDVKM.

Regarding this clonotype: A junction boundary mismatches the germline segment, possibly from a read error. The V and J genes are TRBV11-2 and TRBJ2-1; D gene unclear. The germline V gene encodes CDR1 SGHAT and CDR2 FQNNGV. This CDR3 is 14 amino acids long. The CDR3, as DNA: TGTGCCAACAGTTTAGGTGGCCGAAACAATGAACAGTTCTTC. It is translated as CANSLGGRNNEQFF.

The chain links TRBV28 to TRBJ2-2; tentatively, D is TRBD2 (7 bases). The CDR3 sequence is 16 residues long. Trimming removed 3 bases at V and 9 bases at J, with 20 bases between. Germline CDR1 is MDHEN and CDR2 is SYDVKM. The CDR3 coding sequence is TGTGCCAGCAGTTTGGCTAATACAGGGAGGGCCCGGGAGCTGTTTTTT. Amino acid sequence: CASSLANTGRARELFF.

This clonotype was found a few times. The chain has TRBV5-6 and TRBJ2-3, with 7 bases identical to TRBD2. Germline V gene data show CDR1 as SGHDT and CDR2 as YYEEEE. With V trimmed by 10 bases and J by 0 bases, 8 bases remained unmatched. The CDR3 totals 14 residues. CDR3 amino acids: CAGKAGISTDTQYF. The CDR3 DNA reads TGTGCCGGGAAAGCGGGGATTAGCACAGATACGCAGTATTTT.